Below, 5 T cell receptor beta chains from the same sample are listed, as sequenced in a study of blood T cell repertoires in COVID-19. The method was immunoSEQ multiplex PCR; TCRdb's version includes in-frame clones alone and lacks a portion of them. The repertoire includes around 200,000 clones, roughly 87% of them detected once, and less than 15% sits in the top ten. Specimen: peripheral blood. These receptors all stem from a woman younger than 35 who had recovered from COVID-19.

The rearrangement links TRBV5-1 to TRBJ1-1, with no clear D. Deletions cut 4 bases from V and 0 bases from J, with 10 bases between. Germline CDR1 reads SGHRS; CDR2 reads YFSETQ. CDR3 length equals 14 residues. The CDR3 nucleotides read TGCGCCAGCAGCGTCAACAGCATGAACACTGAAGCTTTCTTT. It encodes CASSVNSMNTEAFF.

The rearrangement uses TRBV27 and TRBJ2-3, with TRBD2 identical over 11 bases. The ends lost 4 bases at V and 1 base at J; junction bases unmatched: 7. The germline V gene has CDR1 MNHEY and CDR2 SMNVEV (reference sequence). The CDR3 has 17 residues. The CDR3 DNA sequence: TGTGCCAGCAGTTCTGAACTACTAGCGGGGGGCACAGATACGCAGTATTTT. It yields the protein CASSSELLAGGTDTQYF.

This clone was detected only once. V gene TRBV7-9 combines with J gene TRBJ2-7, with a possible D match to TRBD2 (5 bases). Germline lookup yields CDR1 SEHNR and CDR2 FQNEAQ (reference sequence). CDR3 length: 12 residues. V dropped 5 bases and J dropped 4 bases, with 9 bases sitting between them. The CDR3 DNA reads as TGTGCCAGCAGCAAAACTAGTTACGAGCAGTACTTC. It specifies CASSKTSYEQYF.

The chain links TRBV19 to TRBJ2-7; 12 positions agree with TRBD2. Germline V gives CDR1 LNHDA, CDR2 SQIVND (reference sequence). CDR3 length: 19 amino acids. The ends lost 5 bases at V and 0 bases at J; junction bases unmatched: 14. The CDR3 spells CASSAQHQGTSGRSYEQYF. The CDR3 DNA sequence: TGTGCCAGTAGTGCGCAGCACCAAGGGACTAGCGGGCGCTCCTACGAGCAGTACTTC.

The chain employs TRBV25-1 and TRBJ2-1; TRBD2 matches 10 bases. Losses at the gene ends were 3 bases for V and 8 bases for J; bases not matched to a gene: 4. Germline V gives CDR1 MGHDK, CDR2 SYGVNS. The CDR3 covers 14 residues. CDR3 residues: CASSDSLAGDEQFF. Written as DNA, the CDR3 is TGTGCCAGCAGTGATAGCCTAGCGGGAGATGAGCAGTTCTTC.